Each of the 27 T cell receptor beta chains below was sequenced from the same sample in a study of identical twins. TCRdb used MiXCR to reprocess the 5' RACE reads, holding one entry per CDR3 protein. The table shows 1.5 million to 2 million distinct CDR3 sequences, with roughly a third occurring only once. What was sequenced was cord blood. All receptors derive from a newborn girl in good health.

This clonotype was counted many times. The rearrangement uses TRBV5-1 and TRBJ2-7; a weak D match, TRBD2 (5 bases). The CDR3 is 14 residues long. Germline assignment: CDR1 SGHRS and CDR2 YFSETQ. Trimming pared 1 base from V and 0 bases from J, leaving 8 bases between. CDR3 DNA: TGCGCCAGCAGCTTGCAGCGGTCCTCCTACGAGCAGTACTTC. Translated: CASSLQRSSYEQYF.

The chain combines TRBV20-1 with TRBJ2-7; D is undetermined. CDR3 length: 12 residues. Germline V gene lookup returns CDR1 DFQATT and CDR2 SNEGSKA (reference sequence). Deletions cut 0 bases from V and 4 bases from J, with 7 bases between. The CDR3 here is CSARDVRYEQYF. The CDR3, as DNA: TGCAGTGCTAGAGATGTCCGTTACGAGCAGTACTTC.

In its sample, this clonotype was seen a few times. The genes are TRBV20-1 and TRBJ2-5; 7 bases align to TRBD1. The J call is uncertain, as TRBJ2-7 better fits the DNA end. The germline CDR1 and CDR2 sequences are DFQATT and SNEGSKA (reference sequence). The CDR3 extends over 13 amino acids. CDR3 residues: CSAQRGLSYEQYF. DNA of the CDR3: TGCAGTGCCCAGAGGGGGCTATCTTACGAGCAGTACTTC.

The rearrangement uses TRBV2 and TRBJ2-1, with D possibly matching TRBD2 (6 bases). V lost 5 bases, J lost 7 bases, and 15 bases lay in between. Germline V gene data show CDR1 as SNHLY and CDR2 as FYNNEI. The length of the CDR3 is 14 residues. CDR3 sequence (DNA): TGTGCCAGCAGTCCAAAACTAGCCCCTAATGAGCAGTTCTTC. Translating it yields CASSPKLAPNEQFF. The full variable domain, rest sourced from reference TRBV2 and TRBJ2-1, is EPEVTQTPSHQVTQMGQEVILRCVPISNHLYFYWYRQILGQKVEFLVSFYNNEISEKSEIFDDQFSVERPDGSNFTLKIRSTKLEDSAMYFCASSPKLAPNEQFFGPGTRLTVL.

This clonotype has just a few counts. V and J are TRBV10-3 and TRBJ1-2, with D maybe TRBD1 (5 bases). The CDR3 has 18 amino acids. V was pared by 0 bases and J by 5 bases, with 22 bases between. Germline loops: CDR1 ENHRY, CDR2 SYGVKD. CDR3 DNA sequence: TGTGCCATCAGTGAGTCCCAGACAGCCGCGGGTTCTCGGTATGGCTACACCTTC. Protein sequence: CAISESQTAAGSRYGYTF.

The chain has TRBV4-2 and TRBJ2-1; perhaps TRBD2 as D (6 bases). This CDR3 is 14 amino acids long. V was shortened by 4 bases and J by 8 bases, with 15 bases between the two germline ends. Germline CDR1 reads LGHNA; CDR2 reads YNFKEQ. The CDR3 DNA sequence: TGTGCCAGCAGCCGTCGACTAGGACTCGATGAGCAGTTCTTC. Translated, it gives CASSRRLGLDEQFF.

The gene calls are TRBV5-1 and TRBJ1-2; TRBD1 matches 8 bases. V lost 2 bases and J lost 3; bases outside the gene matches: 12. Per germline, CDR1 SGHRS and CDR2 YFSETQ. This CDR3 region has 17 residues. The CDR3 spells CASSFYRRDRRDYGYTF. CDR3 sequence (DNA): TGCGCCAGCAGCTTCTACCGCCGGGACAGGAGGGACTATGGCTACACCTTC.

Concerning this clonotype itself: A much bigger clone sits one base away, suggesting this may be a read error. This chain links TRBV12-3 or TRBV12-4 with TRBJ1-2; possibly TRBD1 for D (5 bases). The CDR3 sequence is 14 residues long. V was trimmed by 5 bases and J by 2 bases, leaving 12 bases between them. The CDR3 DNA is TGTGCCAGCAGTGTAGACAGACGAAACTATGGCTACACCTTC. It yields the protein CASSVDRRNYGYTF.

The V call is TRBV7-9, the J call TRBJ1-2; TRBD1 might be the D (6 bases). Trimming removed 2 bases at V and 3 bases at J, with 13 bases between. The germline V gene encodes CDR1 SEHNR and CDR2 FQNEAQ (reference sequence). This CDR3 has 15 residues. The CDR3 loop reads CASSLSGGAYYGYTF. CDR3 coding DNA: TGTGCCAGCAGCTTATCCGGGGGCGCGTACTATGGCTACACCTTC. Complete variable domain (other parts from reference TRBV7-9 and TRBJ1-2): DTGVSQNPRHKITKRGQNVTFRCDPISEHNRLYWYRQTLGQGPEFLTYFQNEAQLEKSRLLSDRFSAERPKGSFSTLEIQRTEQGDSAMYLCASSLSGGAYYGYTFGSGTRLTVV.

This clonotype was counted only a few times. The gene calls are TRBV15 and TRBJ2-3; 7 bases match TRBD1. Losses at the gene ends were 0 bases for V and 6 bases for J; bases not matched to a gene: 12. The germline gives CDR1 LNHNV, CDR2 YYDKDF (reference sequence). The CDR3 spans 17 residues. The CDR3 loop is CATSRDPTGQVGDTQYF. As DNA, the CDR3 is TGTGCCACCAGCAGAGATCCAACCGGACAGGTTGGGGATACGCAGTATTTT. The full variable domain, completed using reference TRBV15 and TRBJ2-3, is DAMVIQNPRYQVTQFGKPVTLSCSQTLNHNVMYWYQQKSSQAPKLLFHYYDKDFNNEADTPDNFQSRRPNTSFCFLDIRSPGLGDTAMYLCATSRDPTGQVGDTQYFGPGTRLTVL.

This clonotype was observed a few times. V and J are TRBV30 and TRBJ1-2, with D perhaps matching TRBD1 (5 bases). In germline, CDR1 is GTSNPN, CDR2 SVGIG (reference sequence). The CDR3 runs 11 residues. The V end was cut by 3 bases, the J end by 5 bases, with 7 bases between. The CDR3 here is CAWSGAYGYTF. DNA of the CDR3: TGTGCCTGGAGCGGGGCGTATGGCTACACCTTC.

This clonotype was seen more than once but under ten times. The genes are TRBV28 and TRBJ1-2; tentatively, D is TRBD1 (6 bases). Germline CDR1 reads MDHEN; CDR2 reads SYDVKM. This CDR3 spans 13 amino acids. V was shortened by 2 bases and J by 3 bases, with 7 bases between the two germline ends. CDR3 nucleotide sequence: TGTGCCAGCAGTTTAGGGACACACTATGGCTACACCTTC. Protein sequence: CASSLGTHYGYTF.

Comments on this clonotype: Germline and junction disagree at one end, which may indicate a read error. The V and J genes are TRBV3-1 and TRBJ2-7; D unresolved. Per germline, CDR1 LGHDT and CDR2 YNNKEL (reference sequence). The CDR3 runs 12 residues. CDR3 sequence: CAGSWTSGEQYF. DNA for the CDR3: TGTGCCGGCAGCTGGACGTCAGGCGAGCAGTACTTC.

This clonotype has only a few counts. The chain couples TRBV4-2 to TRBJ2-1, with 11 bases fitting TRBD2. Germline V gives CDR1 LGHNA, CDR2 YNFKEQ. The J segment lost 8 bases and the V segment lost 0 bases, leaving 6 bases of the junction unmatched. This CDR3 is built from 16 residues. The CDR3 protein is CASSQDMVAGGYEQFF. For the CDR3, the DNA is TGTGCCAGCAGCCAAGATATGGTAGCGGGGGGGTATGAGCAGTTCTTC.

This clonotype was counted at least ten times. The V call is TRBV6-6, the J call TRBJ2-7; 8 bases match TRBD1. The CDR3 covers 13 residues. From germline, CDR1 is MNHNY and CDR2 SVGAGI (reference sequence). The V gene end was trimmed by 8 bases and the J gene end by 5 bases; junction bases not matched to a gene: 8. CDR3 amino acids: CASRDRSWNEQYF. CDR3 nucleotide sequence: TGTGCCAGCCGGGACAGGTCTTGGAACGAGCAGTACTTC.

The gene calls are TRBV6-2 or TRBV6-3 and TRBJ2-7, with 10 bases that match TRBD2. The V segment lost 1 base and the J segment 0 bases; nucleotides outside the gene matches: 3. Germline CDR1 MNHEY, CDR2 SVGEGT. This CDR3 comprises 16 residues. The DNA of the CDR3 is TGTGCCAGCAGTTACTTGAGACTAGCGGGCTCCTACGAGCAGTACTTC. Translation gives CASSYLRLAGSYEQYF.

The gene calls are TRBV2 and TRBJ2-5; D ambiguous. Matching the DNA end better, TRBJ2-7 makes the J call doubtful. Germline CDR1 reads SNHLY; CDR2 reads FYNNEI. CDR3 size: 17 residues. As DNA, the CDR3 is TGTGCCAGCAGTCAGTTCACCTGGTTAGGCGTCTCCTACGAGCAGTACTTC. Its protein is CASSQFTWLGVSYEQYF.

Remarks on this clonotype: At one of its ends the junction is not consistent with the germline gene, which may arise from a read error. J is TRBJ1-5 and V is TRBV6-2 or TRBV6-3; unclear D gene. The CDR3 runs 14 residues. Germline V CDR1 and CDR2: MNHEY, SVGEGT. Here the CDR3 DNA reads TGTGCCAGCAGTTACGGGCTGCTCAATCGGCCCCAGCATTTT. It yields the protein CASSYGLLNRPQHF.

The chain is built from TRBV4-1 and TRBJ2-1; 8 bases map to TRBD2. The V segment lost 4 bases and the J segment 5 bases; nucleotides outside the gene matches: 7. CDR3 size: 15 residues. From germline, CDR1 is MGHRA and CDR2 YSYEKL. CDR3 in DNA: TGCGCCAGCAGCCTCCCGAGCGGGAGAAACAATGAGCAGTTCTTC. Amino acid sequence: CASSLPSGRNNEQFF.

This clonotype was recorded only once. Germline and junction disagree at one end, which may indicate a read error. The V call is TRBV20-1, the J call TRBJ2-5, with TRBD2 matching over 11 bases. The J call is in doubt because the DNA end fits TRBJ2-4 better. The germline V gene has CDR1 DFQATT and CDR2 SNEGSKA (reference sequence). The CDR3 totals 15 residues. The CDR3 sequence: CSSSASGRTKNIQYF. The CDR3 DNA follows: TGCAGTTCTAGTGCTAGCGGGAGGACCAAAAACATTCAGTACTTC.

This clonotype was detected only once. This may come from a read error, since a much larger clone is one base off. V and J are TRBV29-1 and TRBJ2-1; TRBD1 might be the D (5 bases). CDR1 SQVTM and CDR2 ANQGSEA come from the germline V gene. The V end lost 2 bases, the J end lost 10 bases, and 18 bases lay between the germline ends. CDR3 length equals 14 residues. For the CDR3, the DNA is TGCAGCGTTGAACGGCAGGGTATTCGAAACGAGCAGTTCTTC. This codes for CSVERQGIRNEQFF.

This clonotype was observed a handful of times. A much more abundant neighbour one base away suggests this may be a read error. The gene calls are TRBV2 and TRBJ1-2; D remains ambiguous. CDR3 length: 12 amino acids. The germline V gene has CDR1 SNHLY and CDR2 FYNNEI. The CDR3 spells CANSEDNYGYTF. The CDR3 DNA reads TGTGCCAACAGTGAAGACAACTATGGCTACACCTTC.

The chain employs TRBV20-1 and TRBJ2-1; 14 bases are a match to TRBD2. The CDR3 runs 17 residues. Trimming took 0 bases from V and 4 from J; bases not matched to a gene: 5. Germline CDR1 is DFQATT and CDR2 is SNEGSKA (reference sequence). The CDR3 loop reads CSARESWTSGGYNEQFF. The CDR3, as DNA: TGCAGTGCTAGAGAATCCTGGACTAGCGGGGGGTACAATGAGCAGTTCTTC.

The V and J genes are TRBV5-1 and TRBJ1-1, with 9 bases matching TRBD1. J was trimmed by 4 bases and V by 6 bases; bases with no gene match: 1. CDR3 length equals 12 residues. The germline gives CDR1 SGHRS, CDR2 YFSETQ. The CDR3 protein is CASMGQGTEAFF. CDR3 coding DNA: TGCGCCAGCATGGGACAGGGCACTGAAGCTTTCTTT.

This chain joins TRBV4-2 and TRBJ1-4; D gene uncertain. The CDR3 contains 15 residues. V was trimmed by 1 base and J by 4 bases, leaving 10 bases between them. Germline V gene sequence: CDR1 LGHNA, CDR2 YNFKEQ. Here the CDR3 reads CASSQGRRGNEKLFF. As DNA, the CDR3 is TGTGCCAGCAGCCAAGGGAGGCGGGGTAATGAAAAACTGTTTTTT.

CDR3 amino acids: CASSKTVRGTQYF. The CDR3 DNA is TGTGCCAGCAGTAAGACAGTCCGAGGGACCCAGTACTTC. The chain joins TRBV6-2 or TRBV6-3 to TRBJ2-5; D perhaps matches TRBD1 (5 bases). Germline CDR1 and CDR2: MNHEY and SVGEGT. Trimming took 5 bases from V and 7 from J, leaving 14 bases between them. This CDR3 contains 13 residues.

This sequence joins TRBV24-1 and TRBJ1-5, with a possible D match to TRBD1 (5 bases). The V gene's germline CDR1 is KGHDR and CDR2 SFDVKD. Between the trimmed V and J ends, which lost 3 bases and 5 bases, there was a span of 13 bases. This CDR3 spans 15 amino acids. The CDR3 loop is CATSDGTGGYQPQHF. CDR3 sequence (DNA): TGTGCCACCAGTGATGGGACTGGGGGGTATCAGCCCCAGCATTTT.